These 29 T cell receptor beta chains share one sample of origin, sequenced in a study of beta chain features in type 1 diabetes (dated by TCRdb to 2017 to 2018). Libraries came from the immunoSEQ multiplex PCR assay. The entire amount of isolated RNA was reverse transcribed using the High Capacity cDNA Reverse Transcription Kit, so the sequenced TCRB transcripts were expressed ones. TCRdb took over this immuneACCESS table, retaining in-frame rearrangements with V and J assigned. Such tables are incomplete; in checked studies, under half of the missing clones stem from an unresolved V gene, and the remainder is unexplained. For this sample the table gives some 99,000 clones, of which 30% to 50% were detected only once. The leading ten clones occupy about 0.07% of the sample. Sequencing was performed on stem cell memory CD4+ T cells from blood. The label giving this sample's cell subset or site can be read as: stem cell-like memory CD4+ T cells. The source is a woman between 18 and 29 years old in good health.

This sequence joins TRBV7-9 and TRBJ1-4; perhaps TRBD1 as D (5 bases). Trimming removed 5 bases from V and 6 bases from J, with 16 bases in between. The CDR3 is 15 residues long. Germline loops: CDR1 SEHNR, CDR2 FQNEAQ (reference sequence). The CDR3 loop is CASSGRGHKDEKLFF. CDR3 coding DNA: TGTGCCAGCAGCGGTAGGGGTCATAAAGATGAAAAACTGTTTTTT.

The chain has TRBV11-2 and TRBJ1-2; possible D gene TRBD1, 6 bases. Germline CDR1 and CDR2: SGHAT and FQNNGV. The V gene lost 2 bases and the J gene lost 4 bases, with 8 bases spanning the gap. The CDR3 contains 13 residues. The CDR3 DNA reads TGTGCCAGCAGCTTAACAGGGACCTATGGCTACACCTTC. This encodes CASSLTGTYGYTF.

This clone showed up just a few times. V and J are TRBV21-1 and TRBJ2-1; the table names TRBD2, a call not compared with the DNA. TRBV21-1 is described as a pseudogene. This CDR3 region has 15 residues. The CDR3 bases are TGTGCCAGCAGCAAAGGGGGGACTAGACGCAGTGAGCAGTTCTTC. Its protein is CASSKGGTRRSEQFF.

The genes are TRBV28 and TRBJ1-2; the D is unclear. V was shortened by 6 bases and J by 6 bases, with 11 bases between the two germline ends. This CDR3 has 12 amino acids. Germline CDR1 is MDHEN and CDR2 is SYDVKM. The CDR3 loop is CASSPEVDGYTF. The CDR3 nucleotides are TGTGCCAGCAGCCCAGAAGTGGATGGCTACACCTTC.

This clone was seen a few times. This chain connects TRBV29-1 to TRBJ2-7; tentative D call: TRBD1 (5 bases). The CDR3 loop spans 13 amino acids. Per germline, CDR1 SQVTM and CDR2 ANQGSEA. Trimming removed 7 bases at V and 7 bases at J, with 20 bases between. The CDR3 here is CSAGGWGLREQYF. The CDR3 DNA is TGCAGCGCAGGTGGTTGGGGCTTGAGGGAGCAGTACTTC.

This clone was observed a few times. The V call is TRBV7-9, the J call TRBJ2-7; possible D gene TRBD1, 6 bases. Germline V gives CDR1 SEHNR, CDR2 FQNEAQ (reference sequence). The ends were cut back, 3 bases at V and 3 bases at J, with 18 bases in the middle. The CDR3 sequence is 16 residues long. The CDR3: CASSLGSGHRSYEQYF. Written as DNA, the CDR3 is TGTGCCAGCAGCTTGGGTTCGGGACACAGAAGCTACGAGCAGTACTTC.

The chain joins TRBV11-1 to TRBJ1-1; TRBD1 agrees at 8 bases. Germline V gives CDR1 SGHAT, CDR2 FQDESV (reference sequence). This CDR3 has 15 amino acids. J was trimmed by 5 bases and V by 0 bases; bases with no gene match: 5. The CDR3 sequence: CASSLASRGRTEAFF. The CDR3 DNA reads TGTGCCAGCAGCTTAGCGAGCAGGGGGCGGACTGAAGCTTTCTTT.

This clone has more than one count but fewer than ten. The V gene is TRBV7-2, the J gene TRBJ2-5, with 8 bases that match TRBD1. Germline trimming cut 5 bases from V and 1 base from J; bases unmatched to any gene: 3. The CDR3 has 14 residues. Germline V gives CDR1 SGHTA, CDR2 FQGNSA. DNA for the CDR3: TGTGCCAGCAGCAAGACAGGGGTCCAAGAGACCCAGTACTTC. This encodes CASSKTGVQETQYF. The full variable domain, in which reference TRBV7-2 and TRBJ2-5 provide the parts outside the CDR3, is GAGVSQSPSNKVTEKGKDVELRCDPISGHTALYWYRQSLGQGLEFLIYFQGNSAPDKSGLPSDRFSAERTGGSVSTLTIQRTQQEDSAVYLCASSKTGVQETQYFGPGTRLLVL.

This chain connects TRBV2 to TRBJ2-6; D ambiguous. The CDR3 spans 17 residues. Trimming took off 5 bases at V and 0 bases at J, with 14 bases between the two ends. In germline, CDR1 is SNHLY, CDR2 FYNNEI. CDR3 residues: CASSKTDGRSGANVLTF. In DNA, the CDR3 is TGTGCCAGCAGTAAAACAGACGGTCGCTCTGGGGCCAACGTCCTGACTTTC.

This clone has only one observation. V gene TRBV6-1 combines with J gene TRBJ2-1, with 10 bases matching TRBD1. This CDR3 spans 14 amino acids. Trimming at V came to 4 bases and at J to 6 bases, leaving 3 bases not matched to a gene. The germline V gene has CDR1 MNHNS and CDR2 SASEGT. The CDR3, as DNA: TGTGCCAGCAGTGCGGACAGGGGGATCAATGAGCAGTTCTTC. Protein: CASSADRGINEQFF.

This clone was seen more than once but under ten times. This chain links TRBV7-2 with TRBJ1-2; D is perhaps TRBD1 (6 bases). Germline CDR1 and CDR2: SGHTA and FQGNSA. CDR3 length: 15 residues. The V gene lost 5 bases and the J gene lost 4 bases, with 17 bases spanning the gap. CDR3 in DNA: TGTGCCAGCAGCCAACAGGGAATGATGGCCTATGGCTACACCTTC. Encoded protein: CASSQQGMMAYGYTF.

This rearrangement joins TRBV7-9 to TRBJ2-3; TRBD2 agrees at 8 bases. V dropped 4 bases and J dropped 1; count of bases not matched to a gene: 10. From germline, CDR1 is SEHNR and CDR2 FQNEAQ (reference sequence). CDR3 size: 17 residues. The CDR3 DNA reads TGTGCCAGCAGCTCCTGGACTAGCCGGGGTGGCACAGATACGCAGTATTTT. This translates into CASSSWTSRGGTDTQYF.

This clone was observed a few times. CDR3 nucleotides: TGTGCCAGTAGTATACTCCTGGACAGGGGGAATAACATTCAGTACTTC. Its translation: CASSILLDRGNNIQYF. The chain is built from TRBV19 and TRBJ2-4; 10 nucleotides align to TRBD1. This CDR3 contains 16 residues. CDR1 is LNHDA, CDR2 SQIVND, per germline (reference sequence). V was clipped by 2 bases and J by 7 bases; unmatched bases: 8.

The chain couples TRBV7-3 to TRBJ2-3, with unresolved D. Germline lookup yields CDR1 SGHTA and CDR2 FQGTGA. V shed 2 bases and J shed 0 bases, with 6 bases lying between them. This CDR3 region has 14 residues. CDR3 sequence: CASSLYSSTDTQYF. The CDR3 coding sequence is TGTGCCAGCAGCTTATACAGTAGCACAGATACGCAGTATTTT.

The chain links TRBV18 to TRBJ2-3, with TRBD1 matching 12 bases. The ends lost 3 bases at V and 6 bases at J; junction bases unmatched: 4. CDR3 length: 15 amino acids. Per germline, CDR1 KGHSH and CDR2 LQKENI. CDR3 DNA: TGTGCCAGCTCACCTGGGACAGGGGGCGCGGATACGCAGTATTTT. This encodes CASSPGTGGADTQYF.

This chain joins TRBV21-1 and TRBJ1-2; the D call TRBD1 from the table was never checked on the DNA. TRBV21-1 is a pseudogene. The CDR3 contains 12 residues. The CDR3 sequence is CASSQQGSGYTF. The CDR3 coding sequence is TGTGCCAGCAGCCAACAGGGAAGCGGCTACACCTTC.

The chain combines TRBV10-3 with TRBJ2-3; 14 nucleotides line up with TRBD2. The length of the CDR3 is 14 residues. J gave up 3 bases and V 9 bases, and 2 bases lay outside the gene matches. CDR1 and CDR2 from the germline V gene are ENHRY and SYGVKD. As DNA, the CDR3 is TGTGCCATATGGACTAGCGGGAGGACAGATACGCAGTATTTT. It yields the protein CAIWTSGRTDTQYF.

V is TRBV5-1 and J is TRBJ2-1, with 7 bases that match TRBD2. V was clipped by 7 bases and J by 2 bases; unmatched bases: 12. Germline V gives CDR1 SGHRS, CDR2 YFSETQ. The CDR3 has 16 residues. Written as DNA, the CDR3 is TGCGCCAGCGGCCGTGTTGCGGGAGTTCCCTACAATGAGCAGTTCTTC. It codes for CASGRVAGVPYNEQFF.

Concerning this clone: Compared with germline, one end of the junction differs, possibly owing to a read error. This CDR3 is CANSLGQYSYEQYF. CDR3 nucleotide sequence: TGCGCCAACAGCTTGGGTCAGTACTCCTACGAGCAGTACTTC. The rearrangement links TRBV5-1 to TRBJ2-7; D gene uncertain. This CDR3 region has 14 residues. Germline loops: CDR1 SGHRS, CDR2 YFSETQ. Looking up the rest from reference TRBV5-1 and TRBJ2-7 gives the full variable domain: KAGVTQTPRYLIKTRGQQVTLSCSPISGHRSVSWYQQTPGQGLQFLFEYFSETQRNKGNFPGRFSGRQFSNSRSEMNVSTLELGDSALYLCANSLGQYSYEQYFGPGTRLTVT.

CDR3 residues: CASSQDGGGDNGYTF. In nucleotides, the CDR3 is TGCGCCAGCAGCCAAGACGGTGGCGGGGATAATGGCTACACCTTC. V and J are TRBV4-3 and TRBJ1-2; D unclear. Germline V gene data show CDR1 as LGHNA and CDR2 as YSLEER. This CDR3 region has 15 residues. The V end was cut by 0 bases, the J end by 6 bases, with 14 bases between.

The rearrangement uses TRBV18 and TRBJ1-4, with TRBD1 matching 7 bases. The CDR3 totals 16 residues. CDR1 is KGHSH and CDR2 is LQKENI in the germline V gene. Losses at the gene ends were 0 bases for V and 6 bases for J; bases not matched to a gene: 7. Written as DNA, the CDR3 is TGTGCCAGCTCACCACCGACAGGGAATGGAGATGAAAAACTGTTTTTT. It specifies CASSPPTGNGDEKLFF.

The chain combines TRBV9 with TRBJ1-1; D is unresolved. With 4 bases removed from V and 7 bases from J, the gap between germline ends came to 17 bases. This CDR3 has 14 residues. Germline values: CDR1 SGDLS, CDR2 YYNGEE. The CDR3 loop is CASSLARGWDEAFF. In nucleotides, the CDR3 is TGTGCCAGCAGCCTTGCCAGAGGGTGGGATGAAGCTTTCTTT.

The chain couples TRBV29-1 to TRBJ1-5; 9 nucleotides agree with TRBD1. This CDR3 is built from 13 residues. Germline-derived CDR1 and CDR2 are SQVTM and ANQGSEA. Germline trimming cut 6 bases from V and 4 bases from J; bases unmatched to any gene: 4. In DNA, the CDR3 is TGCAGCGTGGGGACAGGGAGGAATCAGCCCCAGCATTTT. It translates to CSVGTGRNQPQHF.

This clone was seen more than once but under ten times. The chain combines TRBV11-1 with TRBJ2-5, with D perhaps matching TRBD2 (6 bases). Trimming cost V 6 bases and J 5 bases, with 13 bases left between them. Germline CDR1 SGHAT, CDR2 FQDESV (reference sequence). The CDR3 runs 13 residues. CDR3 loop: CASSWGLRETQYF. In nucleotides, the CDR3 is TGTGCCAGCAGTTGGGGACTGAGGGAGACCCAGTACTTC.

CDR3 protein: CASSLWRGQGGQYF. The DNA for the CDR3 is TGTGCCAGCAGCTTATGGCGGGGTCAGGGAGGGCAGTATTTT. The chain joins TRBV13 to TRBJ2-3, with a weak D call TRBD2 (6 bases). V lost 2 bases and J lost 11, with 17 bases in between. The germline CDR1 and CDR2 sequences are PRHDT and FYEKMQ (reference sequence). The CDR3 spans 14 residues. The variable domain in full, completed from reference TRBV13 and TRBJ2-3, reads AAGVIQSPRHLIKEKRETATLKCYPIPRHDTVYWYQQGPGQDPQFLISFYEKMQSDKGSIPDRFSAQQFSDYHSELNMSSLELGDSALYFCASSLWRGQGGQYFGPGTRLTVL.

This clone was recorded at least ten times. CDR3 sequence: CASFTSDRALAKNIQYF. DNA for the CDR3: TGTGCCAGCTTCACCTCGGACAGAGCTTTAGCCAAAAACATTCAGTACTTC. The chain joins TRBV18 to TRBJ2-4; maybe TRBD1 (6 bases). Looked up from germline, CDR1 is KGHSH and CDR2 is LQKENI. V was cut by 7 bases and J by 0 bases, with 19 bases left in between. The CDR3 runs 17 residues.

This clone has only one observation. The rearrangement links TRBV6-6 to TRBJ2-1, with 11 bases matching TRBD2. The V gene end was trimmed by 3 bases and the J gene end by 4 bases; junction bases not matched to a gene: 5. This CDR3 has 16 residues. CDR1 is MNHNY, CDR2 SVGAGI, per germline (reference sequence). The CDR3 here is CASSYPGLAVYNEQFF. CDR3 in DNA: TGTGCCAGCAGTTATCCGGGACTAGCGGTTTACAATGAGCAGTTCTTC.

This clone was recorded only once. The same CDR3 also results from other DNA sequences found in this sample. This chain joins TRBV6-5 and TRBJ2-7; 10 nucleotides align to TRBD2. Germline values: CDR1 MNHEY, CDR2 SVGAGI. The CDR3 is 16 amino acids. J lost 2 bases, V lost 0 bases, and 4 bases had no gene match. CDR3 in amino acids: CASSYSTSGRAYEQYF. In DNA form, the CDR3 reads TGTGCCAGCAGTTACTCGACCAGCGGGAGGGCCTACGAGCAGTACTTC.

The V and J genes are TRBV7-3 and TRBJ1-1, with 9 bases matching TRBD1. The CDR3 extends over 14 amino acids. The J segment lost 5 bases and the V segment lost 5 bases, leaving 6 bases of the junction unmatched. The germline V gene encodes CDR1 SGHTA and CDR2 FQGTGA. The DNA of the CDR3 is TGTGCCAGCAGCGTTACAGGGGGCAATACTGAAGCTTTCTTT. Translated: CASSVTGGNTEAFF.